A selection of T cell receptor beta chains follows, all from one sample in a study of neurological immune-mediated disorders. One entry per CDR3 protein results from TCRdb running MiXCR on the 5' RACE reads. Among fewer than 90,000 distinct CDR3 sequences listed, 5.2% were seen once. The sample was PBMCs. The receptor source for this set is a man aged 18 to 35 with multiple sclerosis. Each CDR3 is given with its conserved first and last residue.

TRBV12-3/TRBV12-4,CASSLGDRVSGNTIYF
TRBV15,CATSFRGIGELFF
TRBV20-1,CSAAGQGQGSLPPDTQYF
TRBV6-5,CASSRQGFSYEQYF
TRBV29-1,CSGGGDKFGYTF
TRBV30,CAWSAWTYGYTF
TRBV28,CASSSHPRDTNTDTQYF
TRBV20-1,CSARAGTSARNEQFF
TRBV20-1,CSAMGQGDQPQHF
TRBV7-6,CASSSLGTAKEKYF
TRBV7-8,CASSLSRVNEKLFF
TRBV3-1,CASSQAPQGSYEQYF
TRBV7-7,CASSLVFADGETQYF
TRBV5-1,CASSLVQGKWGSPLHF
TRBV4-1,CASSQDTPTKPLGTGYTDTQYF
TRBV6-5,CASTEKGHGGRSPLNF
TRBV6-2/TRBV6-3,CASSPNTGELFF
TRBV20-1,CSARGRENQPQNF
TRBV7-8,CASSLRGGAEKLFF
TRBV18,CASSPNTGGNTEAFF
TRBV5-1,CASSSMGTGVYEQYF
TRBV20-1,CSARRMVGGSHEQYF
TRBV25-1,CASSATGRNSPLHF